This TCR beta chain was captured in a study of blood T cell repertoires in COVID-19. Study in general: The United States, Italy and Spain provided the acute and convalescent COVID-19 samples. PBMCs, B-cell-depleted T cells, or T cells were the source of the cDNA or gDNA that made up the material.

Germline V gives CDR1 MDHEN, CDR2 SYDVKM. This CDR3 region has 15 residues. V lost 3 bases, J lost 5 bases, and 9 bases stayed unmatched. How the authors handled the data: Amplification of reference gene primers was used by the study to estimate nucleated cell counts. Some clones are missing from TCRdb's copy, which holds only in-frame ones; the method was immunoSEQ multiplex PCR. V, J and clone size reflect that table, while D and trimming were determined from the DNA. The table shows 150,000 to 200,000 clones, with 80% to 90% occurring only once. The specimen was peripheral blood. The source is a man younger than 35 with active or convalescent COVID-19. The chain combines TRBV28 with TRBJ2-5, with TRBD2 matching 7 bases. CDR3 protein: CASSFGGSEAETQYF. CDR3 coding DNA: TGTGCCAGCAGTTTCGGGGGGTCGGAGGCTGAGACCCAGTACTTC. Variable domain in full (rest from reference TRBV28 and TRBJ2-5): DVKVTQSSRYLVKRTGEKVFLECVQDMDHENMFWYRQDPGLGLRLIYFSYDVKMKEKGDIPEGYSVSREKKERFSLILESASTNQTSMYLCASSFGGSEAETQYFGPGTRLLVL.